This T cell receptor (beta chain) is drawn from a study of T cells in Graves' hyperthyroidism and ophthalmopathy. Amplified TCR beta CDR3 regions derived from RNA transcripts. Researchers ran a first-round RT-PCR on the TCR CDR3 using the HTBI primer set. TCRdb recomputed calls from the multiplex PCR reads with MiXCR, one row per CDR3 protein. The table records 450,000 to 600,000 distinct CDR3 sequences, 14% of them present only once. The TCR originated in a woman between 40 and 50 years old with Graves' hyperthyroidism. The sample comprised blood.

DNA for the CDR3: TGTGCCAGCAGTGAGGAGCTCATGGCGGTGGGAGGTTGGCAGTTCTTC. Translating gives CASSEELMAVGGWQFF. The genes are TRBV2 and TRBJ2-1, with D possibly TRBD2 on 6 matching bases. The V gene lost 3 bases and the J gene lost 12 bases, with 24 bases spanning the gap. The CDR3 length is 16 residues. Looked up from germline, CDR1 is SNHLY and CDR2 is FYNNEI.